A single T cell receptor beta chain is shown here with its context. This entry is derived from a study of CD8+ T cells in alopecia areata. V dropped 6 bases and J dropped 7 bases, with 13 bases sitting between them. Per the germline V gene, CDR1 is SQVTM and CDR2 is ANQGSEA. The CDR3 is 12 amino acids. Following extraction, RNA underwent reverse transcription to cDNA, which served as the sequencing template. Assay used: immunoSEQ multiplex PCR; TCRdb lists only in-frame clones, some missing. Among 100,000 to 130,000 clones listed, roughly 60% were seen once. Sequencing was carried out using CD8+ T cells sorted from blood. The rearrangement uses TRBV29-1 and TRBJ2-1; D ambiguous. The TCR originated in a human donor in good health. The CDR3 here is CSVPSGVNEQFF. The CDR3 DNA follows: TGCAGCGTGCCAAGTGGTGTGAATGAGCAGTTCTTC.